Following are 24 T cell receptor beta chains from one sample sequenced in a study of shared clonotypes between healthy human individuals. Here immunoSEQ multiplex PCR was the method, and the copy in TCRdb shows in-frame clones only, minus some. The sample records more than 2 million clones, over 85% being singletons. In the naive CD8 group, cells lacked CD45RO and were positively selected for CCR7, so terminally differentiated effector memory CD45RA+ cells were left out. The sequencing sample was made of naive CD8+ T cells sorted from blood. Receptors originate from a man younger than 35 in good health.

This chain joins TRBV27 and TRBJ2-7; D possibly uses TRBD1 or TRBD2 (5 bases each). The CDR3 is made up of 13 amino acids. V was clipped by 1 base and J by 7 bases, with 11 bases between them. Germline V gene lookup returns CDR1 MNHEY and CDR2 SMNVEV (reference sequence). This CDR3 reads CASSLLQDWEQYF. The CDR3 region has the DNA TGTGCCAGCAGTTTATTACAGGACTGGGAGCAGTACTTC.

V gene TRBV2 combines with J gene TRBJ2-7, with D unclear. The V gene lost 7 bases and the J gene lost 0 bases, with 10 bases spanning the gap. CDR1 SNHLY and CDR2 FYNNEI come from the germline V gene. This CDR3 has 13 residues. This CDR3 reads CASTYSFSYEQYF. DNA for the CDR3: TGTGCCAGCACGTACTCCTTCTCCTACGAGCAGTACTTC. The whole variable domain, filled in from reference TRBV2 and TRBJ2-7, reads EPEVTQTPSHQVTQMGQEVILRCVPISNHLYFYWYRQILGQKVEFLVSFYNNEISEKSEIFDDQFSVERPDGSNFTLKIRSTKLEDSAMYFCASTYSFSYEQYFGPGTRLTVT.

The chain uses TRBV7-2 and TRBJ2-7; D is possibly TRBD2 (6 bases). This CDR3 has 15 amino acids. V lost 3 bases to trimming and J lost 0 bases, with 12 bases between them. Germline CDR1 is SGHTA and CDR2 is FQGNSA. The CDR3 DNA follows: TGTGCCAGCAGCTTGACCTCTAGCGCCTCCTACGAGCAGTACTTC. Protein: CASSLTSSASYEQYF.

Here the CDR3 DNA reads TGCGCCAGCAGTGAATCACTAGCGGACACCGGGGAGCTGTTTTTT. Translated, it gives CASSESLADTGELFF. The J gene is TRBJ2-2, the V gene TRBV10-2; 8 bases line up with TRBD2. The ends lost 3 bases at V and 3 bases at J; junction bases unmatched: 3. Germline V gene lookup returns CDR1 WSHSY and CDR2 SAAADI. The CDR3 sequence is 15 residues long.

This chain joins TRBV4-3 and TRBJ1-2; D not resolved. The CDR3 has 15 amino acids. Per germline, CDR1 LGHNA and CDR2 YSLEER. Trimming left V 0 bases short and J 0 bases short, with 8 bases between. CDR3 bases: TGCGCCAGCAGCCAAGATCCGCTAGCTAACTATGGCTACACCTTC. Encoded protein: CASSQDPLANYGYTF.

The CDR3 DNA follows: TGTGCCAGCAGTCTTAGGACAGTCCTCACGAACACCGGGGAGCTGTTTTTT. It yields the protein CASSLRTVLTNTGELFF. The rearrangement links TRBV27 to TRBJ2-2, with D perhaps matching TRBD1 (6 bases). V was pared by 5 bases and J by 0 bases, with 16 bases between. CDR1 MNHEY and CDR2 SMNVEV come from the germline V gene (reference sequence). The CDR3 is made up of 17 amino acids.

This clone appeared once. The chain carries TRBV6-5 and TRBJ2-1, with D perhaps matching TRBD2 (6 bases). Trimming shortened V by 6 bases and J by 0 bases, and 12 bases separated the two germline ends. Germline V gene data show CDR1 as MNHEY and CDR2 as SVGAGI. The CDR3 covers 15 residues. CDR3 nucleotides: TGTGCCAGCAGCCCAGACGGGGGCTCCTACAATGAGCAGTTCTTC. Its protein product is CASSPDGGSYNEQFF.

This clone has only a few counts. The chain links TRBV10-3 to TRBJ2-3; TRBD2 agrees at 11 bases. V shed 5 bases, J shed 3 bases, and the junction held 4 bases outside the gene matches. The CDR3 is made up of 15 amino acids. Germline CDR1 reads ENHRY; CDR2 reads SYGVKD. CDR3 protein: CAISPGLADTDTQYF. Written as DNA, the CDR3 is TGTGCCATCAGTCCGGGACTAGCGGATACAGATACGCAGTATTTT.

As to this clone: The sample holds other DNA sequences that translate to the same CDR3. The DNA of the CDR3 is TGTGCCAGCAGTCCCCCGGACAGGGAAGAGACCCAGTACTTC. Its translation: CASSPPDREETQYF. The chain joins TRBV7-9 to TRBJ2-5; TRBD1 matches at 8 bases. This CDR3 spans 14 amino acids. Unmatched junction bases numbered 6, after V lost 6 bases and J lost 3 bases. Germline V CDR1 and CDR2: SEHNR, FQNEAQ (reference sequence).

J is TRBJ2-1 and V is TRBV19; no reliable D call. In germline, CDR1 is LNHDA, CDR2 SQIVND (reference sequence). The germline V and J ends were trimmed by 6 bases and 2 bases, with 5 bases remaining between them. The CDR3 runs to 12 residues. CDR3 DNA sequence: TGTGCCAGTAGGAACCCCTACAATGAGCAGTTCTTC. Translation gives CASRNPYNEQFF.

The chain employs TRBV7-2 and TRBJ2-7; 9 nucleotides match TRBD2. The trim removed 1 base at V and 7 bases at J, leaving 11 bases unmatched. CDR1 is SGHTA, CDR2 FQGNSA, per germline. CDR3 length equals 16 residues. The CDR3 is CASSLVMVAGAQEQYF. The CDR3 DNA sequence: TGTGCCAGCAGCTTAGTTATGGTAGCGGGAGCTCAAGAGCAGTACTTC.

The chain couples TRBV6-1 to TRBJ2-7; maybe TRBD1 (5 bases). The CDR3 has 15 amino acids. From germline, CDR1 is MNHNS and CDR2 SASEGT. Trimming cost V 1 base and J 2 bases, with 12 bases left between them. The CDR3 spells CASSEGLGQAYEQYF. The CDR3 nucleotides read TGTGCCAGCAGTGAAGGACTTGGACAAGCCTACGAGCAGTACTTC.

V gene TRBV5-1 combines with J gene TRBJ2-7; TRBD2 aligns across 8 bases. Unmatched junction bases numbered 6, after V lost 0 bases and J lost 1 base. The CDR3 runs 16 residues. In germline, CDR1 is SGHRS, CDR2 YFSETQ. The CDR3 DNA reads as TGCGCCAGCAGCTTGGAGCCCAGCGGGGGTTCCTACGAGCAGTACTTC. Translating it yields CASSLEPSGGSYEQYF.

The chain combines TRBV30 with TRBJ1-5; possible D gene TRBD1, 6 bases. V shed 5 bases and J shed 2 bases, with 16 bases lying between them. CDR1 GTSNPN and CDR2 SVGIG come from the germline V gene (reference sequence). This CDR3 spans 15 amino acids. DNA of the CDR3: TGTGCCTGGGACGGGGGGGCTTTTGGCAATCAGCCCCAGCATTTT. This translates into CAWDGGAFGNQPQHF.

The chain couples TRBV19 to TRBJ2-7; 10 bases match TRBD1. CDR1 and CDR2 (germline): LNHDA, SQIVND (reference sequence). The trim removed 5 bases at V and 2 bases at J, leaving 6 bases unmatched. The CDR3 runs to 15 residues. This CDR3 is CASSPGQGGTYEQYF. The CDR3 nucleotides are TGTGCCAGTAGTCCAGGACAGGGGGGGACCTACGAGCAGTACTTC.

V and J are TRBV4-2 and TRBJ2-7, with 8 positions matching TRBD1. This CDR3 has 15 residues. Germline V CDR1 and CDR2: LGHNA, YNFKEQ. V dropped 0 bases and J dropped 3; count of bases not matched to a gene: 4. The CDR3, as DNA: TGTGCCAGCAGCCAAGATCCGGGGACAGGCTACGAGCAGTACTTC. This encodes CASSQDPGTGYEQYF.

The chain uses TRBV27 and TRBJ1-4; D unresolved. CDR1 is MNHEY, CDR2 SMNVEV, per germline (reference sequence). The V gene lost 5 bases and the J gene lost 1 base, with 8 bases spanning the gap. This CDR3 is built from 14 residues. CDR3 DNA: TGTGCCAGCAGTCTTTTTGGAACTAATGAAAAACTGTTTTTT. This sequence encodes CASSLFGTNEKLFF.

The V gene is TRBV7-8, the J gene TRBJ2-5; a weak D match, TRBD1 (5 bases). This CDR3 spans 15 amino acids. V lost 1 base and J 1 base, leaving 10 bases between the germline ends. Germline-derived CDR1 and CDR2 are SGHVS and FQNEAQ. The CDR3 sequence: CASSLGTTVQETQYF. CDR3 bases: TGTGCCAGCAGCTTAGGAACGACAGTCCAAGAGACCCAGTACTTC.

This clone has a handful of counts. The chain combines TRBV10-3 with TRBJ2-5; TRBD2 agrees at 7 bases. V lost 7 bases to trimming and J lost 5 bases; unmatched junction nucleotides: 4. This CDR3 has 12 residues. Germline assignment: CDR1 ENHRY and CDR2 SYGVKD. The CDR3 region is CAIKSGGETQYF. The CDR3 DNA is TGTGCCATCAAGTCCGGGGGGGAGACCCAGTACTTC.

The chain has TRBV5-1 and TRBJ2-1; 8 bases align to TRBD1. The V and J ends lost 0 bases and 8 bases, in that order; junction bases with no gene match: 10. The CDR3 has 16 residues. Germline V gene lookup returns CDR1 SGHRS and CDR2 YFSETQ. This CDR3 is CASSLVQGAILDEQFF. CDR3 sequence (DNA): TGCGCCAGCAGCTTGGTCCAGGGGGCTATTTTAGATGAGCAGTTCTTC.

The rearrangement uses TRBV7-9 and TRBJ2-5; 11 bases match TRBD2. Losses at the gene ends were 5 bases for V and 4 bases for J; bases not matched to a gene: 6. Germline V gene data show CDR1 as SEHNR and CDR2 as FQNEAQ (reference sequence). The CDR3 has 15 amino acids. This chain's CDR3 is CASSPPTSGVETQYF. DNA of the CDR3: TGTGCCAGCAGCCCTCCGACTAGCGGGGTAGAGACCCAGTACTTC.

The V gene is TRBV9, the J gene TRBJ2-7; 7 bases are a match to TRBD1. CDR1 is SGDLS and CDR2 is YYNGEE in the germline V gene. This CDR3 region has 13 residues. V lost 4 bases and J lost 4; bases outside the gene matches: 5. This CDR3 reads CASSSGTDYEQYF. CDR3 sequence (DNA): TGTGCCAGCAGCTCCGGGACAGATTACGAGCAGTACTTC.

The V gene is TRBV6-4, the J gene TRBJ2-1, with 12 positions matching TRBD2. The germline V gene encodes CDR1 MRHNA and CDR2 SNTAGT. The V and J ends lost 4 bases and 0 bases, in that order; junction bases with no gene match: 7. The CDR3 length is 18 residues. CDR3 in amino acids: CASSAHGTSGSSYNEQFF. The CDR3 DNA reads TGTGCCAGCAGTGCGCACGGGACTAGCGGGTCCTCCTACAATGAGCAGTTCTTC.

This chain links TRBV6-5 with TRBJ2-7, with D perhaps TRBD2 (5 bases). The CDR3 covers 13 residues. Germline V gives CDR1 MNHEY, CDR2 SVGAGI. Trimming removed 10 bases at V and 2 bases at J, with 15 bases between. This chain's CDR3 is CANQKWETYEQYF. CDR3 in DNA: TGTGCCAACCAGAAGTGGGAGACCTACGAGCAGTACTTC.